The source of this TCR beta chain is a study of T cells expressing NK-cell markers. Background on the study: Sorted CD3+CD56-NKG2C+, CD3+CD56+NKG2C- and CD3+CD56+NKG2C+ T cells were the source of the TCR beta repertoires. One of the eight sequenced donors was seronegative, whereas the other seven were HCMV-seropositive. Findings and caveats of the study: In several donors, dominant clonotypes made up roughly 28.3-65% of CD3+CD56-NKG2C+ cells.

Per germline, CDR1 MNHNS and CDR2 SASEGT. This CDR3 has 14 amino acids. Concerning this clonotype itself: Its target is unknown.

Libraries used 5'RACE template switching adding universal primer site and UMIs. TCRdb re-called the 5' RACE reads and gives one entry per CDR3 protein, without DNA. Its clone listing holds roughly 300,000 distinct CDR3 sequences. The gene calls are TRBV6-1 and TRBJ1-1; TCRdb picks TRBD1, but there is no DNA to check that call. What was sequenced was blood T cells: a sorted CD56 or NKG2C T cell subset, CD4+ or CD8+ T cells, or bulk PBMC T cells (not recorded which). The TCR was taken from a woman between 18 and 69 years old in good health. The CDR3 sequence is CASSAGIGGHNGFF.